The 8 T cell receptor beta chains given below trace back to one sample, sequenced in a study of cytomegalovirus exposure and HLA in healthy donors. PCR amplification relied on 60 Vbeta primers (plus 13 Jbeta primers). Assay used: immunoSEQ multiplex PCR; TCRdb lists only in-frame clones, some missing. The table has approximately 100,000 clones, roughly 71% seen once; the top ten hold about a tenth. The sequenced sample was PBMCs. The receptors derive from a man aged 40-50 years in good health and CMV-seropositive.

This chain connects TRBV6-1 to TRBJ1-2, with 7 positions matching TRBD1. In germline, CDR1 is MNHNS, CDR2 SASEGT. The J segment lost 7 bases and the V segment lost 7 bases, leaving 9 bases of the junction unmatched. This CDR3 contains 13 residues. The CDR3 DNA reads as TGTGCCAGCACCTCAGACAGGGCGGGTGGCTACACCTTC. Residues: CASTSDRAGGYTF.

The chain joins TRBV13 to TRBJ1-6; the match to TRBD1 covers 8 bases. Germline assignment: CDR1 PRHDT and CDR2 FYEKMQ (reference sequence). This CDR3 spans 15 amino acids. V dropped 1 base and J dropped 7; count of bases not matched to a gene: 3. CDR3 sequence (DNA): TGTGCCAGCAGCTTAGCGGACAGGGACAATTCACCCCTCCACTTT. Translation gives CASSLADRDNSPLHF.

In this sample, this clone turned up a few times. The chain couples TRBV11-2 to TRBJ1-2, with 9 bases that match TRBD1. Germline trimming cut 1 base from V and 13 bases from J; bases unmatched to any gene: 7. CDR1 and CDR2 from the germline V gene are SGHAT and FQNNGV. The CDR3 covers 13 residues. In DNA form, the CDR3 reads TGTGCCAGCAGCTTAGGGGTACAGGGGGCGGGCACCTTC. This sequence encodes CASSLGVQGAGTF.

The genes are TRBV7-2 and TRBJ2-2; 7 bases map to TRBD1. This CDR3 region has 15 residues. V gave up 5 bases and J gave up 1 base; unmatched junction bases: 4. The germline gives CDR1 SGHTA, CDR2 FQGNSA. The CDR3 region has the DNA TGTGCCAGCAGCCTTAGGACAGGGAACACCGGGGAGCTGTTTTTT. This sequence encodes CASSLRTGNTGELFF.

This clone showed up just once. This chain connects TRBV5-4 to TRBJ2-1; no clear D gene. Germline loops: CDR1 SGHNT, CDR2 YYREEE (reference sequence). With 2 bases removed from V and 4 bases from J, the gap between germline ends came to 10 bases. The CDR3 has 14 amino acids. The CDR3 nucleotides are TGTGCCAGCAGCTTAGTCGGTCCTTACAATGAGCAGTTCTTC. Protein sequence: CASSLVGPYNEQFF.

The V and J genes are TRBV30 and TRBJ2-7; 10 bases align to TRBD2. CDR1 and CDR2 from the germline V gene are GTSNPN and SVGIG (reference sequence). The CDR3 has 18 residues. Trimming removed 0 bases from V and 3 bases from J; junction bases left unmatched: 14. The CDR3 DNA is TGTGCCTGGAGTGTACGAACTAGCGGGACCTCTAAAAGCTACGAGCAGTACGTC. Protein product: CAWSVRTSGTSKSYEQYV.

The chain joins TRBV5-6 to TRBJ2-1; D gene uncertain. V was cut by 1 base and J by 7 bases, with 3 bases left in between. CDR1 SGHDT and CDR2 YYEEEE come from the germline V gene. The CDR3 has 11 residues. CDR3 region: CASSLLNEQFF. In nucleotides, the CDR3 is TGTGCCAGCAGCTTGTTAAATGAGCAGTTCTTC.

This clone was detected a few times. The chain uses TRBV19 and TRBJ2-3; TRBD1 aligns across 7 bases. J lost 4 bases, V lost 4 bases, and 5 bases had no gene match. CDR3 length equals 14 residues. Germline V gene lookup returns CDR1 LNHDA and CDR2 SQIVND (reference sequence). The CDR3 coding sequence is TGTGCCAGTAGTACCACAGGGGTCCCAGATACGCAGTATTTT. Its translation: CASSTTGVPDTQYF.